Following are 26 T cell receptor beta chains from one sample sequenced in a study of blood T cell repertoires in COVID-19. Generated by immunoSEQ multiplex PCR, the TCRdb table keeps only in-frame clones and is missing some. Counted here are 250,000 or so clones, about 88% occurring once; the ten biggest clones make up roughly 5%. The sample taken for sequencing was peripheral blood. All receptors derive from a woman aged 40 to 50 who had recovered from COVID-19.

The chain is built from TRBV5-6 and TRBJ2-1; a possible D gene is TRBD1 (5 bases). CDR1 is SGHDT and CDR2 is YYEEEE in the germline V gene. The CDR3 contains 16 residues. The V gene lost 4 bases and the J gene lost 1 base, with 15 bases spanning the gap. The CDR3 reads CASSPEYRPSYNEQFF. The CDR3 nucleotides are TGTGCCAGCAGCCCGGAATACAGGCCTTCCTACAATGAGCAGTTCTTC.

V gene TRBV19 combines with J gene TRBJ1-5, with TRBD1 as a possible D gene (5 bases). The germline V gene encodes CDR1 LNHDA and CDR2 SQIVND (reference sequence). The CDR3 is 15 amino acids. The ends were cut back, 1 base at V and 2 bases at J, with 9 bases in the middle. The CDR3 spells CASSIGGRGNQPQHF. CDR3 in DNA: TGTGCCAGTAGTATAGGCGGCAGGGGCAATCAGCCCCAGCATTTT.

This chain joins TRBV11-3 and TRBJ2-1; the match to TRBD2 covers 13 bases. CDR3 length equals 16 residues. Per the germline V gene, CDR1 is SGHNT and CDR2 is YENEEA. Trimming took 3 bases from V and 4 from J; bases not matched to a gene: 3. Here the CDR3 DNA reads TGTGCCAGCAGCTTGGAGGGACTAGCGGGATACAATGAGCAGTTCTTC. Translating it yields CASSLEGLAGYNEQFF.

The chain is built from TRBV28 and TRBJ1-5, with D perhaps TRBD1 (6 bases). The CDR3 has 15 amino acids. Germline lookup yields CDR1 MDHEN and CDR2 SYDVKM. The ends were cut back, 5 bases at V and 5 bases at J, with 16 bases in the middle. In DNA, the CDR3 is TGTGCCAGCAGTACAGGACAGTCCTTCCATCAGCCCCAGCATTTT. Its translation: CASSTGQSFHQPQHF.

V and J are TRBV27 and TRBJ2-4; 7 nucleotides align to TRBD2. The germline CDR1 and CDR2 sequences are MNHEY and SMNVEV (reference sequence). The CDR3 is 17 residues long. Unmatched junction bases numbered 7, after V lost 2 bases and J lost 0 bases. The CDR3 DNA reads as TGTGCCAGCAGTTTACGGGGGAGCGGGATAGCCAAAAACATTCAGTACTTC. Encoded protein: CASSLRGSGIAKNIQYF.

This clone was counted once. This rearrangement joins TRBV3-1 (or the pseudogene TRBV3-2) to TRBJ2-1, with 7 positions matching TRBD2. The V and J ends lost 0 bases and 7 bases, in that order; junction bases with no gene match: 3. CDR3 length equals 14 residues. CDR1 is LGHDT, CDR2 YNNKEL, per germline (reference sequence). CDR3 region: CASSQDLAGNEQFF. The CDR3 nucleotides are TGTGCCAGCAGCCAAGATTTAGCGGGTAATGAGCAGTTCTTC.

V and J are TRBV19 and TRBJ1-5; tentatively, D is TRBD1 (5 bases). Germline-derived CDR1 and CDR2 are LNHDA and SQIVND (reference sequence). With 5 bases removed from V and 2 bases from J, the gap between germline ends came to 16 bases. CDR3 length equals 16 residues. The chain's CDR3 is CASSYDRGVGNQPQHF. CDR3 sequence (DNA): TGTGCCAGTAGTTACGATCGGGGGGTCGGCAATCAGCCCCAGCATTTT. The full variable domain, completed using reference TRBV19 and TRBJ1-5, is DGGITQSPKYLFRKEGQNVTLSCEQNLNHDAMYWYRQDPGQGLRLIYYSQIVNDFQKGDIAEGYSVSREKKESFPLTVTSAQKNPTAFYLCASSYDRGVGNQPQHFGDGTRLSIL.

This sequence joins TRBV6-5 and TRBJ1-2; 7 bases are shared with TRBD1. This CDR3 has 15 amino acids. Unmatched junction bases numbered 13, after V lost 8 bases and J lost 4 bases. Germline V CDR1 and CDR2: MNHEY, SVGAGI. The CDR3 DNA reads TGTGCCAGCGCCTCTCCACAGGGGATTATCTATGGCTACACCTTC. Translating it yields CASASPQGIIYGYTF.

This chain uses TRBV19 with TRBJ1-6; no reliable D call. Deletions cut 4 bases from V and 0 bases from J, with 10 bases between. Per germline, CDR1 LNHDA and CDR2 SQIVND (reference sequence). CDR3 length: 16 amino acids. The CDR3 loop is CASSTTESSYNSPLHF. Here the CDR3 DNA reads TGTGCCAGTAGTACCACAGAGAGCTCCTATAATTCACCCCTCCACTTT.

The chain recombines TRBV7-2 with TRBJ2-3; 8 bases agree with TRBD1. Germline V gene data show CDR1 as SGHTA and CDR2 as FQGNSA. V shed 1 base and J 1 base; nucleotides not matched to a gene: 7. The CDR3 loop spans 17 amino acids. CDR3 residues: CASSLVGGGQGTDTQYF. The CDR3 nucleotides read TGTGCCAGCAGCTTAGTAGGTGGGGGACAGGGCACAGATACGCAGTATTTT.

This sequence joins TRBV19 and TRBJ2-5, with D unresolved. Germline V gene data show CDR1 as LNHDA and CDR2 as SQIVND (reference sequence). Trimming shortened V by 7 bases and J by 3 bases, and 12 bases separated the two germline ends. CDR3 length: 13 amino acids. CDR3: CASKNTDKETQYF. Here the CDR3 DNA reads TGTGCCAGTAAAAACACAGATAAAGAGACCCAGTACTTC.

V gene TRBV3-1 (or the pseudogene TRBV3-2) combines with J gene TRBJ2-5; 15 positions match TRBD2. The CDR3 has 16 residues. Germline-derived CDR1 and CDR2 are LGHDT and YNNKEL (reference sequence). V dropped 3 bases and J dropped 5; count of bases not matched to a gene: 4. The CDR3 nucleotides read TGTGCCAGCAGCCAGGGACTAGCGGGGGGCGGGGAGACCCAGTACTTC. It yields the protein CASSQGLAGGGETQYF.

This clone has just a few counts. V and J are TRBV10-3 and TRBJ1-4, with D possibly TRBD1 on 6 matching bases. The V gene's germline CDR1 is ENHRY and CDR2 SYGVKD. The CDR3 covers 13 residues. CDR3 sequence reads: CATQGGANEKLFF. CDR3 nucleotide sequence: TGTGCTACACAAGGGGGGGCTAATGAAAAACTGTTTTTT.

V usage is TRBV18 and J usage is TRBJ2-5; possible D gene TRBD1, 5 bases. The CDR3 runs 13 residues. The V gene lost 2 bases and the J gene lost 4 bases, with 8 bases spanning the gap. Germline lookup yields CDR1 KGHSH and CDR2 LQKENI. In DNA, the CDR3 is TGTGCCAGCTCACCAAGAAGGGGAGAGACCCAGTACTTC. This sequence encodes CASSPRRGETQYF.

The V gene is TRBV6-1, the J gene TRBJ2-3; 9 nucleotides match TRBD2. V dropped 3 bases and J dropped 2; count of bases not matched to a gene: 3. Germline loops: CDR1 MNHNS, CDR2 SASEGT. This CDR3 has 15 amino acids. CDR3 bases: TGTGCCAGCAGTGAGGAGCGGGGGGACACAGATACGCAGTATTTT. Its protein product is CASSEERGDTDTQYF.

CDR3 coding DNA: TGCGCCAGCAGCCGCCTCAGCACAGCGAACACCGGGGAGCTGTTTTTT. Its protein is CASSRLSTANTGELFF. This chain joins TRBV5-1 and TRBJ2-2; no clear D gene. Germline CDR1 SGHRS, CDR2 YFSETQ. The V end was cut by 4 bases, the J end by 0 bases, with 13 bases between. The CDR3 extends over 16 amino acids.

The rearrangement links TRBV5-1 to TRBJ2-7; no reliable D call. The V end lost 2 bases, the J end lost 5 bases, and 8 bases lay between the germline ends. The germline gives CDR1 SGHRS, CDR2 YFSETQ. The CDR3 extends over 12 amino acids. CDR3 residues: CASSFDFHEQYF. The CDR3 DNA reads TGCGCCAGCAGCTTCGACTTCCACGAGCAGTACTTC.

The chain couples TRBV28 to TRBJ2-7; 12 positions agree with TRBD1. J lost 4 bases, V lost 3 bases, and 1 base had no gene match. This CDR3 is 14 amino acids long. CDR1 is MDHEN, CDR2 SYDVKM, per germline. In DNA, the CDR3 is TGTGCCAGCAGTTTGGGACAGGGGGCGTACGAGCAGTACTTC. This translates into CASSLGQGAYEQYF.

This clone was counted once. The rearrangement joins TRBV19 to TRBJ2-2; possible D gene TRBD1, 6 bases. Trimming took 8 bases from V and 6 from J, leaving 22 bases between them. Germline V gives CDR1 LNHDA, CDR2 SQIVND (reference sequence). CDR3 length: 16 residues. The CDR3 DNA reads TGTGCCAGTTTTGACATAGGACAGAAAGTTTCCGGGGAGCTGTTTTTT. It specifies CASFDIGQKVSGELFF. Looking up the rest from reference TRBV19 and TRBJ2-2 gives the full variable domain: DGGITQSPKYLFRKEGQNVTLSCEQNLNHDAMYWYRQDPGQGLRLIYYSQIVNDFQKGDIAEGYSVSREKKESFPLTVTSAQKNPTAFYLCASFDIGQKVSGELFFGEGSRLTVL.

The J gene is TRBJ2-1, the V gene TRBV28, with 7 bases identical to TRBD2. The V gene end was trimmed by 5 bases and the J gene end by 7 bases; junction bases not matched to a gene: 17. The germline V gene encodes CDR1 MDHEN and CDR2 SYDVKM. This CDR3 has 17 amino acids. The CDR3 DNA reads as TGTGCCAGCAGTCCTTCTACAGGACTAGGTTCTTTTAATGAGCAGTTCTTC. It translates to CASSPSTGLGSFNEQFF.

The chain uses TRBV30 and TRBJ1-2; D uncertain. CDR1 GTSNPN and CDR2 SVGIG come from the germline V gene (reference sequence). Trimming left V 4 bases short and J 4 bases short, with 13 bases between. The CDR3 consists of 13 residues. The CDR3 DNA reads TGTGCCTGGAATCAGGCCGGTCCCTATGGCTACACCTTC. It encodes CAWNQAGPYGYTF. The full variable domain, completed using reference TRBV30 and TRBJ1-2, is SQTIHQWPATLVQPVGSPLSLECTVEGTSNPNLYWYRQAAGRGLQLLFYSVGIGQISSEVPQNLSASRPQDRQFILSSKKLLLSDSGFYLCAWNQAGPYGYTFGSGTRLTVV.

The genes are TRBV5-5 and TRBJ2-7; maybe TRBD2 (5 bases). Germline CDR1 is SGHKS and CDR2 is YYEKEE (reference sequence). Trimming left V 7 bases short and J 3 bases short, with 14 bases between. The CDR3 spans 13 residues. The CDR3 region is CASGFGRGYEQYV. The CDR3, as DNA: TGTGCCAGCGGTTTCGGTCGGGGCTACGAGCAGTACGTC.

The chain employs TRBV14 and TRBJ2-7, with D hard to call. The CDR3 has 14 amino acids. Germline values: CDR1 SGHDN, CDR2 FVKESK. V gave up 5 bases and J gave up 2 bases, with 13 bases separating them. The DNA of the CDR3 is TGTGCCAGCAGCGATCCGCGGTTCCCCTACGAGCAGTACTTC. The encoded protein is CASSDPRFPYEQYF.

This clone was seen once. The gene calls are TRBV4-1 and TRBJ1-4; D unresolved. Germline-derived CDR1 and CDR2 are MGHRA and YSYEKL. The CDR3 consists of 15 residues. V was cut by 1 base and J by 6 bases, with 12 bases left in between. In DNA, the CDR3 is TGCGCCAGCAGCCAAGCCCGGAGCAGTTATGAAAAACTGTTTTTT. This codes for CASSQARSSYEKLFF.

The V gene is TRBV5-6, the J gene TRBJ2-7; 9 bases align to TRBD1. With V trimmed by 3 bases and J by 1 base, 2 bases remained unmatched. Germline V gene sequence: CDR1 SGHDT, CDR2 YYEEEE. The CDR3 is 14 residues long. CDR3 in DNA: TGTGCCAGCAGCTACGGGACAGGGTCCTACGAGCAGTACTTC. Translation: CASSYGTGSYEQYF.

The chain carries TRBV7-2 and TRBJ2-6; D might be TRBD1 (6 bases). Per germline, CDR1 SGHTA and CDR2 FQGNSA. The CDR3 is made up of 19 amino acids. Trimming shortened V by 5 bases and J by 0 bases, and 20 bases separated the two germline ends. Here the CDR3 DNA reads TGTGCCAGCAGCAATAAACCCGGGACACGCAGCTCTGGGGCCAACGTCCTGACTTTC. Its protein is CASSNKPGTRSSGANVLTF.